These 9 T cell receptor beta chains originate from one sample sequenced in a study of vaccination and CD4 T cells after COVID-19. Treatment described: roughly 11-day PBMC culture with coronavirus spike peptide pools or control peptides (ViraFEST assay). From the unexposed donor, CD4+ T cells were collected ahead of the COVID-19 pandemic (2011-2018). Antigens of these TCRs are unknown. Sequenced with the Oncomine TCR Beta short-read assay was DNA taken from cultured CD4+ T cells. In this case, cultured CD4+ T cells provided the extracted genomic DNA. TCRdb analysed the PCR reads with MiXCR anew, one entry per CDR3 protein. The sample holds about 9,500 distinct CDR3 sequences, around a third seen once. The specimen was CD4+ T cells from blood, cultured in vitro. These receptors were obtained from a human donor in good health.

This clonotype is labeled as medium-sized. This chain joins TRBV20-1 and TRBJ2-4, with 7 bases fitting TRBD2. V dropped 6 bases and J dropped 5; count of bases not matched to a gene: 7. This CDR3 has 13 amino acids. Germline V gene sequence: CDR1 DFQATT, CDR2 SNEGSKA (reference sequence). In DNA form, the CDR3 reads TGCAGTGCGCTAGCGGTGGTCGAAAACATTCAGTACTTC. Its translation is CSALAVVENIQYF.

The rearrangement uses TRBV18 and TRBJ1-5, with a possible D match to TRBD1 (5 bases). The V and J ends lost 3 bases and 6 bases respectively, with 15 bases between them. Germline values: CDR1 KGHSH, CDR2 LQKENI. The CDR3 runs 15 residues. The CDR3 sequence is CASSPGGGTTQPQHF. The CDR3 DNA reads as TGTGCCAGCTCACCTGGGGGGGGTACCACTCAGCCCCAGCATTTT.

This chain links TRBV6-4 with TRBJ2-3, with TRBD2 matching 11 bases. This CDR3 contains 15 residues. V lost 3 bases, J lost 3 bases, and 2 bases stayed unmatched. CDR1 and CDR2 from the germline V gene are MRHNA and SNTAGT. The CDR3 protein is CASSEASGRTDTQYF. The CDR3 DNA sequence: TGTGCCAGCAGTGAGGCTAGCGGGAGGACAGATACGCAGTATTTT.

The chain employs TRBV4-2 and TRBJ1-1; D unresolved. This CDR3 contains 14 residues. The V end lost 7 bases, the J end lost 4 bases, and 16 bases lay between the germline ends. Germline V gene sequence: CDR1 LGHNA, CDR2 YNFKEQ. The CDR3 loop is CASMPIIRSTEAFF. The DNA of the CDR3 is TGTGCCAGCATGCCGATAATCCGGAGCACTGAAGCTTTCTTT.

V is TRBV4-3 and J is TRBJ1-1; no reliable D call. Germline CDR1 is LGHNA and CDR2 is YSLEER. The CDR3 has 15 amino acids. Trimming removed 1 base from V and 0 bases from J, with 9 bases in between. CDR3 in DNA: TGCGCCAGCAGCCAAGCCTCCCAATTGAACACTGAAGCTTTCTTT. Protein product: CASSQASQLNTEAFF.

This sequence joins TRBV9 and TRBJ1-2, with unresolved D. Per the germline V gene, CDR1 is SGDLS and CDR2 is YYNGEE. CDR3 length: 13 amino acids. Trimming cost V 6 bases and J 4 bases, with 13 bases left between them. The DNA of the CDR3 is TGTGCCAGCACCTCCTCGGCAGGCTATGGCTACACCTTC. This sequence encodes CASTSSAGYGYTF.

This CDR3 is CASKDSPGNTEAFF. The DNA for the CDR3 is TGTGCCAGTAAAGACAGCCCAGGGAACACTGAAGCTTTCTTT. This chain connects TRBV19 to TRBJ1-1, with D perhaps TRBD1 (5 bases). Germline V gives CDR1 LNHDA, CDR2 SQIVND (reference sequence). The CDR3 totals 14 residues. Trimming took 7 bases from V and 1 from J, leaving 13 bases between them.

The J gene is TRBJ2-1, the V gene TRBV28, with 7 nucleotides matching TRBD2. Unmatched junction bases numbered 3, after V lost 9 bases and J lost 7 bases. This CDR3 spans 11 amino acids. The germline gives CDR1 MDHEN, CDR2 SYDVKM. CDR3 bases: TGTGCCAGTCCCGGGAGGAATGAGCAGTTCTTC. This gives the protein CASPGRNEQFF.

This clonotype is medium-sized within its sample. The rearrangement links TRBV6-1 to TRBJ2-7; either TRBD1 or TRBD2 may supply D (5 bases each). The V and J ends lost 7 bases and 5 bases respectively, with 18 bases between them. The CDR3 contains 14 residues. The germline V gene has CDR1 MNHNS and CDR2 SASEGT. The CDR3 DNA follows: TGTGCCAGCATCCCACCGGGCAGGGACCACGAGCAGTACTTC. It translates to CASIPPGRDHEQYF.